The clone carrying this T cell receptor (beta chain) was detected a few times. Its antigen is not identified. The germline V and J ends were trimmed by 1 base and 7 bases, with 7 bases remaining between them. This CDR3 has 13 amino acids. Looked up from germline, CDR1 is LGHNA and CDR2 is YSLEER. In the PCR, 60 Vbeta and 13 Jbeta primers were used. The protocol was immunoSEQ multiplex PCR, while the TCRdb copy is restricted to in-frame clones and leaves out a portion. The sample lists 100,000 to 150,000 clones, 81% occurring once. This entry is derived from a study of cytomegalovirus exposure and HLA in healthy donors. Whole-study findings and limits: The sole available immune exposure information was CMV serostatus. Later analysis demonstrated an association between a missense DCLRE1C variant and TCR beta V- and J-gene trimming.

The sequenced material came from PBMCs. The origin of this receptor is a man between 18 and 35 years old in good health and CMV-seropositive. The chain has TRBV4-3 and TRBJ2-2; D uncertain. The CDR3 sequence is CASSQARGGELFF. The CDR3 DNA is TGCGCCAGCAGCCAAGCAAGAGGCGGGGAGCTGTTTTTT.